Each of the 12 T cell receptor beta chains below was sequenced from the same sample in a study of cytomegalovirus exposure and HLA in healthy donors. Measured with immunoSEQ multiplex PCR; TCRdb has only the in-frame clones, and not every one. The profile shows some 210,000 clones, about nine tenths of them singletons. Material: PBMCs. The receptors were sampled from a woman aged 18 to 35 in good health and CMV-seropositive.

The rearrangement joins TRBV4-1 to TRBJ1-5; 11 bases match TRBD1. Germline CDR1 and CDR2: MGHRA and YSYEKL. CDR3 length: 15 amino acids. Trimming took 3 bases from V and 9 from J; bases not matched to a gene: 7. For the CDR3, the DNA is TGCGCCAGCAGCCAGCGCGGACAGGGGGCTCTGCCCCAGCATTTT. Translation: CASSQRGQGALPQHF.

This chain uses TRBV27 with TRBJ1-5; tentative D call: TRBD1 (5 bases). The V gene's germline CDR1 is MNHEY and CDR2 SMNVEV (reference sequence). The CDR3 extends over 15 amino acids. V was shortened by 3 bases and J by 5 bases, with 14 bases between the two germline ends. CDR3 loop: CASSFTGGGHQPQHF. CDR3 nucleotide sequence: TGTGCCAGCAGTTTTACAGGCGGGGGACATCAGCCCCAGCATTTT.

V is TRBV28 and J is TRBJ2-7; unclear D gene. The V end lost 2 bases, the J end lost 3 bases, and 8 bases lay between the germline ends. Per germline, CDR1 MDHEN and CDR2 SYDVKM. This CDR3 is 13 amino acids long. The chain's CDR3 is CASSLPPHYEQYF. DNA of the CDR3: TGTGCCAGCAGTTTACCCCCCCACTACGAGCAGTACTTC.

The chain's CDR3 is CASSFGVTGLAKNIQYF. CDR3 sequence (DNA): TGTGCCAGCAGCTTCGGAGTGACGGGACTAGCCAAAAACATTCAGTACTTC. The V and J genes are TRBV5-6 and TRBJ2-4, with a possible D match to TRBD2 (6 bases). CDR3 length: 17 residues. Germline CDR1 SGHDT, CDR2 YYEEEE. Trimming took 2 bases from V and 0 from J, leaving 15 bases between them.

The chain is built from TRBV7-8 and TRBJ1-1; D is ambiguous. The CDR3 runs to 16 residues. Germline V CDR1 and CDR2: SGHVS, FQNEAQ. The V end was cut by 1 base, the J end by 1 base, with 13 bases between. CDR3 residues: CASSLDIPVGNTEAFF. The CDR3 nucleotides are TGTGCCAGCAGCTTAGACATCCCCGTTGGGAACACTGAAGCTTTCTTT.

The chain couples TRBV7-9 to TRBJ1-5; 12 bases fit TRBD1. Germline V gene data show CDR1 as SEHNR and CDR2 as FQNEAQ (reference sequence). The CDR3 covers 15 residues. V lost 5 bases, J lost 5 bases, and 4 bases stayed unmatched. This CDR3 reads CASSPGQGAYQPQHF. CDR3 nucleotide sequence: TGTGCCAGCAGCCCGGGACAGGGGGCTTATCAGCCCCAGCATTTT.

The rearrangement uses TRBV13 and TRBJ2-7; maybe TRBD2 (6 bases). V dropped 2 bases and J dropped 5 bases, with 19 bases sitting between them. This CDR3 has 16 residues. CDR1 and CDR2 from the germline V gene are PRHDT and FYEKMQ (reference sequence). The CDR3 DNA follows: TGTGCCAGCAGCTTAAGTGGGTCGGGAGCCAGTGACGAGCAGTACTTC. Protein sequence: CASSLSGSGASDEQYF. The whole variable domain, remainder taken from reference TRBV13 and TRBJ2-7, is AAGVIQSPRHLIKEKRETATLKCYPIPRHDTVYWYQQGPGQDPQFLISFYEKMQSDKGSIPDRFSAQQFSDYHSELNMSSLELGDSALYFCASSLSGSGASDEQYFGPGTRLTVT.

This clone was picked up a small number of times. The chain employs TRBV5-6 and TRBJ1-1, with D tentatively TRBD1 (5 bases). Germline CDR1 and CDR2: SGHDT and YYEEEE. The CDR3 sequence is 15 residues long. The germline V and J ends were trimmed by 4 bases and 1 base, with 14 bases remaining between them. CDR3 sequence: CASSPAGLGNTEAFF. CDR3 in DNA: TGTGCCAGCAGCCCAGCGGGACTGGGGAACACTGAAGCTTTCTTT. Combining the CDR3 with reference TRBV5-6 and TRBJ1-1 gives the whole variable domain DAGVTQSPTHLIKTRGQQVTLRCSPKSGHDTVSWYQQALGQGPQFIFQYYEEEERQRGNFPDRFSGHQFPNYSSELNVNALLLGDSALYLCASSPAGLGNTEAFFGQGTRLTVV.

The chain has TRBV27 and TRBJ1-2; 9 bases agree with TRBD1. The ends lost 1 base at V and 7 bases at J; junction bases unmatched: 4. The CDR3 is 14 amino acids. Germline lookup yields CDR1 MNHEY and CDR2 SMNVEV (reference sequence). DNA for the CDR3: TGTGCCAGCAGTTTATACAGGGGGCGGGGTGGCTACACCTTC. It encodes CASSLYRGRGGYTF.

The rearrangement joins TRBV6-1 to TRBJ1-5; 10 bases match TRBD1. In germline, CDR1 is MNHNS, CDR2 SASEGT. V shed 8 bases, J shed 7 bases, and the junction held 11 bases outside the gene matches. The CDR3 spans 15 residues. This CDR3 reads CASGRRQGARQPQHF. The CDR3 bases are TGTGCCAGCGGTCGGAGACAGGGGGCGAGGCAGCCCCAGCATTTT.

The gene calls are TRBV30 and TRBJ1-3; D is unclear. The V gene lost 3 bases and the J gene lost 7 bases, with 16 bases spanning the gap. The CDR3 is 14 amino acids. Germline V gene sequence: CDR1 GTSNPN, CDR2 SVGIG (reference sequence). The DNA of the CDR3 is TGTGCCTGGAGCCCTGGGTCAATGCGGAACACCATATATTTT. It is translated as CAWSPGSMRNTIYF.

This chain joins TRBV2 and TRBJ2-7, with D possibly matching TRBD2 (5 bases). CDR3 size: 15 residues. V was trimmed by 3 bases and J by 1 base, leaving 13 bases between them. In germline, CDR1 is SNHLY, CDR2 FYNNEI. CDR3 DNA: TGTGCCAGCAGTGAGGGAGTGGGAGCGTCCTACGAGCAGTACTTC. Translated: CASSEGVGASYEQYF.